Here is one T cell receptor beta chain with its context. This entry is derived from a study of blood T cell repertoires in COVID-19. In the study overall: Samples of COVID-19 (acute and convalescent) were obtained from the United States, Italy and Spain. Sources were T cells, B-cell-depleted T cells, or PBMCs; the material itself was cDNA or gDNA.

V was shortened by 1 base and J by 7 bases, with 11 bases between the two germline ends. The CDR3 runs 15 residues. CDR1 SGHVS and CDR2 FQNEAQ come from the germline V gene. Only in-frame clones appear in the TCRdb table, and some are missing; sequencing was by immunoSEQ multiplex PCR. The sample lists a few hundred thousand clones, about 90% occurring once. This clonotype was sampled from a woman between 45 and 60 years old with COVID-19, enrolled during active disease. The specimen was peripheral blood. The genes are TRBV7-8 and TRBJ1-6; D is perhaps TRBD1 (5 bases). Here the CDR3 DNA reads TGTGCCAGCAGCTTAGGGGGCCGCCCGAATTCACCCCTCCACTTT. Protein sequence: CASSLGGRPNSPLHF.